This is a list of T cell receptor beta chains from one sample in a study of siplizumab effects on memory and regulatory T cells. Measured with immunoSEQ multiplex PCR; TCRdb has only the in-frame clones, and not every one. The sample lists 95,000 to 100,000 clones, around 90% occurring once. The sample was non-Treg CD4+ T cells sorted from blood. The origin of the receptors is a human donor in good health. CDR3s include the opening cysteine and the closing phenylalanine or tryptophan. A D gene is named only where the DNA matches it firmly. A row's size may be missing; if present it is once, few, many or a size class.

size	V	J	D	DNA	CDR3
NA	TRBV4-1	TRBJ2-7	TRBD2	TGCGCCACCCGAAGGACTAGCGGGCTCTACGAGCAGTACTTC	CATRRTSGLYEQYF
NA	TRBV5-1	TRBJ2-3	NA	TGCGCCAGCAGCCCCGGCGGTCAGACTAGCACAGATACGCAGTATTTT	CASSPGGQTSTDTQYF
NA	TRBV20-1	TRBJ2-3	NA	TGCAGTGCTCTATTACAAGATACGCAGTATTTT	CSALLQDTQYF
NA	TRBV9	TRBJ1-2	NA	TGTGCCAGCAGCACCCGAGAGGGCGGCTACACCTTC	CASSTREGGYTF
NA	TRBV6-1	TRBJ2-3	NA	TGTGCCAGCAGTCGACGACGGGATACGCAGTATTTT	CASSRRRDTQYF
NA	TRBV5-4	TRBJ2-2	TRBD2	TGTGCCAGCAGCCTGGGACTAGCGGGAGCCACCGGGGAGCTGTTTTTT	CASSLGLAGATGELFF
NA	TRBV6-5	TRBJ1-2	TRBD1	TGTGCCAGCAGCACCGGGACAGGGGCCTATGGCTACACCTTC	CASSTGTGAYGYTF
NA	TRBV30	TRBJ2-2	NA	TGTGCCTGGAGTTCCACCCCGGGAACCGGGGAGCTGTTTTTT	CAWSSTPGTGELFF
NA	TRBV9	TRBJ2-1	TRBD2	TGTGCCAGCAGCGCAGGGACTAGCGGAACGTACAATGAGCAGTTCTTC	CASSAGTSGTYNEQFF
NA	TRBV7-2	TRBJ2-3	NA	TGTGCCAGCAGCTTGCTAGCGAACACAGATACGCAGTATTTT	CASSLLANTDTQYF
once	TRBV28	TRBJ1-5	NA	TGTGCCAGCAGTCCAGGACCTTATAGCAATCAGCCCCAGCATTTT	CASSPGPYSNQPQHF
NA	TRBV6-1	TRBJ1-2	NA	TGTGCCAGCAAGTTCGGATTTTCTAACTATGGCTACACCTTC	CASKFGFSNYGYTF
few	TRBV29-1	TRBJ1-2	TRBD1	TGCAGCGTTGAGAACAGGGGTGGCTACACCTTC	CSVENRGGYTF
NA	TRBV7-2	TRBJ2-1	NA	TGTGCCAGCAGTGTTGGGTATATCCACAATGAGCAGTTCTTC	CASSVGYIHNEQFF
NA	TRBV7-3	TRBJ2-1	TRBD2	TGTGCCAGCAGCTTAAATCTAGCGGGAACAGGCAATGAGCAGTTCTTC	CASSLNLAGTGNEQFF
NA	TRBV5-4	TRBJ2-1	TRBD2	TGTGCCAGCAGCCCCGGCCTAGCGGGAAGATTGGATGAGCAGTTCTTC	CASSPGLAGRLDEQFF
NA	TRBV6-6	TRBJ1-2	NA	TGTGCCAGCAGTCGAGACATGGACTATGGCTACACCTTC	CASSRDMDYGYTF
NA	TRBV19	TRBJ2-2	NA	TGTGCCAGTAGTATAGTCCAAACCAACACCGGGGAGCTGTTTTTT	CASSIVQTNTGELFF
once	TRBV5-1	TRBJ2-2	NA	TGCGCCAGCAGCTTGGCGGGGGAGCTGTTTTTT	CASSLAGELFF
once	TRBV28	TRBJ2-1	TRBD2	TGTGCCAGCAGTTTCTCGGGACTAGCGGGAGCAAACAATGAGCAGTTCTTC	CASSFSGLAGANNEQFF
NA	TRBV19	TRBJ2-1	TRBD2	TGTGCCAGTAGTATAGATTCGGGGCTAGCGGGAGAGAAACTTGAGCAGTTCTTC	CASSIDSGLAGEKLEQFF
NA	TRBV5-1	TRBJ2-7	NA	TGCGCCAGCAGCTTGTCAGGGCCCTACGAGCAGTACTTC	CASSLSGPYEQYF
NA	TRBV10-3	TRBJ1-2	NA	TGTGCCATCAGCGGGGGGACGGATAACTATGGCTACACCTTC	CAISGGTDNYGYTF
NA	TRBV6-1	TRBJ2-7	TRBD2	TGTGCCAGCATAAAGATAGCGGGAGGGCCGGGCGAGCAGTACTTC	CASIKIAGGPGEQYF
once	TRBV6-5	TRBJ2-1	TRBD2	TGTGCCAGCAGTTACTCGACGGTAGCGGGAGATCAGTTCTTC	CASSYSTVAGDQFF
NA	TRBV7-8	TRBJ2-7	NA	TGTGCCAGCAGCTTAGCGGGAGTCTTATACGAGCAGTACTTC	CASSLAGVLYEQYF
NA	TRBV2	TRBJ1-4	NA	TGTGCCAGGGGGGTCCCACCGGGGGGAAACGAAAAACTGTTTTTT	CARGVPPGGNEKLFF
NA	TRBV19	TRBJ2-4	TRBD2	TGTGCCACCACCGGGACTAGCGCCAAAAACATTCAGTACTTC	CATTGTSAKNIQYF
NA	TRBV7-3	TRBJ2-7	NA	TGTGCCAGCAGCGCCTCAGGCACCTACGAGCAGTACTTC	CASSASGTYEQYF
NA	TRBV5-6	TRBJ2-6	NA	TGTGCCAGCAGATTGGGGGTTTCTGGGGCCAACGTCCTGACTTTC	CASRLGVSGANVLTF
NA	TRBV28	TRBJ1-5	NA	TGTGCCAGCGTCGGGGCGGGGCCCTATCAGCCCCAGCATTTT	CASVGAGPYQPQHF
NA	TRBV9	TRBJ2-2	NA	TGTGCCAGCAGCGTAGTATCGCGGGAGAACACCGGGGAGCTGTTTTTT	CASSVVSRENTGELFF
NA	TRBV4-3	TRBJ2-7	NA	TGCGCCAGCAGCCAAGAGCCCCGGGCCTTGGTTCAGTACTTC	CASSQEPRALVQYF
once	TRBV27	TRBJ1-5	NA	TGTGCCAGCAGGGCAGAGTATAGCAATCAGCCCCAGCATTTT	CASRAEYSNQPQHF
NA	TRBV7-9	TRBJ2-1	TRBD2	TGTGCCAGCAGCTTAGGACTAGCCTCCTACAATGAGCAGTTCTTC	CASSLGLASYNEQFF
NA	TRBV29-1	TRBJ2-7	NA	TGCAGCGTTATCGGGCCGGATTCCTACGAGCAGTACTTC	CSVIGPDSYEQYF
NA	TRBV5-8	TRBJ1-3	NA	TGTGCCAGCAGCTTGGAAGGAAACACCATATATTTT	CASSLEGNTIYF
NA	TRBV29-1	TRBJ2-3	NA	TGCAGCGTGGAGCAGGGCTCCCTCACAGATACGCAGTATTTT	CSVEQGSLTDTQYF
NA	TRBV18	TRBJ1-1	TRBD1	TGTGCCAGCTCACCAAGACAGGGGATCACTGAAGCTTTCTTT	CASSPRQGITEAFF
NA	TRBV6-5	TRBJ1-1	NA	TGTGCATCACCCATGAACACTGAAGCTTTCTTT	CASPMNTEAFF
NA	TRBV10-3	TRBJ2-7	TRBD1	TGTGCCATCAGTGACCCCGGGACAGGGGCTACCTACGAGCAGTACTTC	CAISDPGTGATYEQYF
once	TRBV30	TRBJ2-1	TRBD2	TGTGCCTGGAGTGGGACTAGCGGGGGTTACAATGAGCAGTTCTTC	CAWSGTSGGYNEQFF
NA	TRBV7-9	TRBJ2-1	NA	TGTGCCAGCAGCTCTAGCGGAGGGGGGACCTACAATGAGCAGTTCTTC	CASSSSGGGTYNEQFF
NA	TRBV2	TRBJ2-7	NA	TGTGCCAGCAGCTCCCCCCCCTACGAGCAGTACTTC	CASSSPPYEQYF
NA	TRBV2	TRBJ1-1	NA	TGTGCCAGCAGCGCGGACGGGTACACTGAAGCTTTCTTT	CASSADGYTEAFF
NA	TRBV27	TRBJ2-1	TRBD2	TGTGCCAGCAGTCTGTCTAGCGGGAATTATGAGCAGTTCTTC	CASSLSSGNYEQFF